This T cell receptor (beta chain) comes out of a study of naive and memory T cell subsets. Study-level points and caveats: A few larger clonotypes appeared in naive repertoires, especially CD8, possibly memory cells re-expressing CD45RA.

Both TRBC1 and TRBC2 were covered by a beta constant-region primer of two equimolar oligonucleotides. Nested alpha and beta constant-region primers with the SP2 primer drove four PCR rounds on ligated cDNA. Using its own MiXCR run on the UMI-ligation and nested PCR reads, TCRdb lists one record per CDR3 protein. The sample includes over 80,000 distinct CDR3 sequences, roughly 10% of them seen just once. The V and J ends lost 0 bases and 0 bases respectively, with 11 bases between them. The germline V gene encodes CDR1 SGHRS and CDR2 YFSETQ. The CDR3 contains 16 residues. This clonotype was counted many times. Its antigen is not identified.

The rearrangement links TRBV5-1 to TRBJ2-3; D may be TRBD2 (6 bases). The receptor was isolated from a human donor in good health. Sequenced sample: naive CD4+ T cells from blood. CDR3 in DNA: TGCGCCAGCAGCTTGGATGGGGGGACTAGCACAGATACGCAGTATTTT. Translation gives CASSLDGGTSTDTQYF.